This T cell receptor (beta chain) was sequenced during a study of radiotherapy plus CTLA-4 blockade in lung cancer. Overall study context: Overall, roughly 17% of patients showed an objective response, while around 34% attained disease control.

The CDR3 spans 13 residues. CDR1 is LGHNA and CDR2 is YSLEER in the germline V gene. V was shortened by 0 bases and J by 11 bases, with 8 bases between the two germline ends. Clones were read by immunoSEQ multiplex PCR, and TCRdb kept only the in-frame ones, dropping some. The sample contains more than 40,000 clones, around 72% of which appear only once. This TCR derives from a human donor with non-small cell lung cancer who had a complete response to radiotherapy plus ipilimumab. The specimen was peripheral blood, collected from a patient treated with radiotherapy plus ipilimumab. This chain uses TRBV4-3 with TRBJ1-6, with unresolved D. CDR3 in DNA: TGCGCCAGCAGCCAAGATCCAGAGGCACCCCTCCACTTT. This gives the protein CASSQDPEAPLHF.